Detailed here is one T cell receptor (beta chain). Unmatched junction bases numbered 12, after V lost 3 bases and J lost 5 bases. The CDR3 is 16 amino acids. Per the germline V gene, CDR1 is ENHRY and CDR2 is SYGVKD. The data were obtained in a study of blood T cell repertoires in COVID-19. Study-level background: Spain, Italy and the United States supplied samples that represented acute and convalescent COVID-19. Sources were T cells, B-cell-depleted T cells, or PBMCs; the material itself was cDNA or gDNA.

In the original processing: Amplification from reference gene primers served as the basis for estimated nucleated cell counts. Data came from immunoSEQ multiplex PCR; TCRdb stores just in-frame clones and leaves some out. That table furnishes V, J and clone size, whereas the DNA furnished D and trimming. The table has some 48,000 clones, approximately 89% seen once. Sequencing was done on a sample of peripheral blood. This chain links TRBV10-3 with TRBJ2-5, with 7 bases matching TRBD2. The clonotype was recovered from a woman over 75 with acute or convalescent COVID-19. The CDR3, as DNA: TGTGCCATCAGTGATCCGAAGGGAGGGGTGGGGGAGACCCAGTACTTC. Protein sequence: CAISDPKGGVGETQYF.